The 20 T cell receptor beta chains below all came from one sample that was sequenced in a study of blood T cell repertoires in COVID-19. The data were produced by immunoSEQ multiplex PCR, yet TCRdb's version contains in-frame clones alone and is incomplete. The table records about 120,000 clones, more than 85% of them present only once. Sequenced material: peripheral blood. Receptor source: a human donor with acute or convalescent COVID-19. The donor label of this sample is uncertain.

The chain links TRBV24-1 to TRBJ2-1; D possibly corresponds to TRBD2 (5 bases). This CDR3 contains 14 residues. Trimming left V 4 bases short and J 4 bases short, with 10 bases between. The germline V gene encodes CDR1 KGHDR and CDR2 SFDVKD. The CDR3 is CATSDSGTYNEQFF. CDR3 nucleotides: TGTGCCACCAGTGACTCGGGAACTTACAATGAGCAGTTCTTC.

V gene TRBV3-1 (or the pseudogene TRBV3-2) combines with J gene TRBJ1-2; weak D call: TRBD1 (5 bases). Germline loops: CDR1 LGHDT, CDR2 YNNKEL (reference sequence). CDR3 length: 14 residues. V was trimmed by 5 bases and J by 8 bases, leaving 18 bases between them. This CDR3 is CASSSPGLGLGYTF. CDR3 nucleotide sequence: TGTGCCAGCAGCTCGCCGGGACTCGGGCTGGGCTACACCTTC.

CDR3 residues: CASSTRVEMRNEQFF. The CDR3 DNA reads TGTGCCAGCAGCACCCGAGTAGAAATGAGGAATGAGCAGTTCTTC. V is TRBV13 and J is TRBJ2-1; D gene unclear. The V end was cut by 5 bases, the J end by 7 bases, with 18 bases between. The CDR3 runs to 15 residues. Per germline, CDR1 PRHDT and CDR2 FYEKMQ (reference sequence).

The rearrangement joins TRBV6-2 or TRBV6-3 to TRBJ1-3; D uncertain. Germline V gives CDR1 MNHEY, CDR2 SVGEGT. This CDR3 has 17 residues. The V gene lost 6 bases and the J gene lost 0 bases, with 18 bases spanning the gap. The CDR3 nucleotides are TGTGCCAGCAGCCCCCAACGACTGAGGGACTCTGGAAACACCATATATTTT. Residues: CASSPQRLRDSGNTIYF.

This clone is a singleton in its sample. The CDR3, as DNA: TGTGCCAGCAGTTATTTCGGAGCGAAACAAGAGACCCAGTACTTC. It specifies CASSYFGAKQETQYF. The rearrangement uses TRBV6-2 or TRBV6-3 and TRBJ2-5, with D hard to call. Germline lookup yields CDR1 MNHEY and CDR2 SVGEGT. This CDR3 region has 15 residues. Trimming took off 3 bases at V and 2 bases at J, with 13 bases between the two ends.

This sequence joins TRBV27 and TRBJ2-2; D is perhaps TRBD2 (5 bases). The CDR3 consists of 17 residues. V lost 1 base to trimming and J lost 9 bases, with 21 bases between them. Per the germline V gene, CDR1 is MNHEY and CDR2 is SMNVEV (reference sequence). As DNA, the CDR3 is TGTGCCAGCAGTTTATACCCCGCCGGGGTAGTCGTACGGGAGCTGTTTTTT. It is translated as CASSLYPAGVVVRELFF.

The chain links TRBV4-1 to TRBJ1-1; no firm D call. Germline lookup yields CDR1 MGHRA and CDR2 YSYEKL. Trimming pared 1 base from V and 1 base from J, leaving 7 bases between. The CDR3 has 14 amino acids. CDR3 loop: CASSQAAQNTEAFF. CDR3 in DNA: TGCGCCAGCAGCCAAGCCGCACAGAACACTGAAGCTTTCTTT.

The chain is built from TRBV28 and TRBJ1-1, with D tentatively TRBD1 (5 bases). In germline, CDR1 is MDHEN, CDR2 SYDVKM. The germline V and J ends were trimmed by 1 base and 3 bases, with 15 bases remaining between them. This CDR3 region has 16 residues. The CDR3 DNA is TGTGCCAGCAGTTTATATCAAGCAGGGAGGGACACTGAAGCTTTCTTT. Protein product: CASSLYQAGRDTEAFF.

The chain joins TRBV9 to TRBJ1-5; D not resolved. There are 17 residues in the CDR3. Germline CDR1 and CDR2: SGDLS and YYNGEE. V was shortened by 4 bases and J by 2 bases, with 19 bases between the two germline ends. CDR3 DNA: TGTGCCAGCAGCCTAAAAGGACGGGGAATCGGCAATCAGCCCCAGCATTTT. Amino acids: CASSLKGRGIGNQPQHF.

CDR3 amino acids: CASSWTGVLSYNSPLHF. DNA of the CDR3: TGTGCCAGCAGCTGGACAGGGGTCCTCTCCTATAATTCACCCCTCCACTTT. The chain has TRBV5-4 and TRBJ1-6, with 9 bases aligning to TRBD1. Germline assignment: CDR1 SGHNT and CDR2 YYREEE (reference sequence). The CDR3 has 17 residues. Trimming at V came to 3 bases and at J to 0 bases, leaving 4 bases not matched to a gene.

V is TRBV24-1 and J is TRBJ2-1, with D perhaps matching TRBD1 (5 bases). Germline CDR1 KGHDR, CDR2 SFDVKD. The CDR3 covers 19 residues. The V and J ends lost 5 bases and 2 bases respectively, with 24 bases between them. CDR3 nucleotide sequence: TGTGCCACCAGTGGGTTCAGTGGACAACTGGGGATTACCTACAATGAGCAGTTCTTC. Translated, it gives CATSGFSGQLGITYNEQFF.

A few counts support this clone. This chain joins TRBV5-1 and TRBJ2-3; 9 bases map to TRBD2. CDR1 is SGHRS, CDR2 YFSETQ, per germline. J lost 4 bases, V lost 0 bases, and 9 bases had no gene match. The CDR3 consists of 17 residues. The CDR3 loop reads CASSLGGSAGGPDTQYF. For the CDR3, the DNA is TGCGCCAGCAGCTTGGGGGGTTCGGCGGGAGGGCCAGATACGCAGTATTTT.

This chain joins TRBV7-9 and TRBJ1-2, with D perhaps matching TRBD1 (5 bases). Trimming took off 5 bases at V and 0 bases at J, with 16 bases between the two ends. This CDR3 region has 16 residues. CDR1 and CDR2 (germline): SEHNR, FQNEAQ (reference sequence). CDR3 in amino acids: CASSPRLPGSNYGYTF. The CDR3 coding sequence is TGTGCCAGCAGCCCGCGCCTCCCAGGGTCTAACTATGGCTACACCTTC.

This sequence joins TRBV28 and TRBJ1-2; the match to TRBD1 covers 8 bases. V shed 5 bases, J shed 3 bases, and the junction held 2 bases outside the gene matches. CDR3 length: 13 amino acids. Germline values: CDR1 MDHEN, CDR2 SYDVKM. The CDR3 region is CASSRGQDYGYTF. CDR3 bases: TGTGCCAGCAGTAGGGGACAGGACTATGGCTACACCTTC.

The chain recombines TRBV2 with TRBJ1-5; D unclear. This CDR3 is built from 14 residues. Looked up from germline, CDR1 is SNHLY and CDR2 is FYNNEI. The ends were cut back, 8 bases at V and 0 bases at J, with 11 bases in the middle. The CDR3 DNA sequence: TGTGCCAGCGCGGCTCTGTATAGCAATCAGCCCCAGCATTTT. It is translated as CASAALYSNQPQHF.

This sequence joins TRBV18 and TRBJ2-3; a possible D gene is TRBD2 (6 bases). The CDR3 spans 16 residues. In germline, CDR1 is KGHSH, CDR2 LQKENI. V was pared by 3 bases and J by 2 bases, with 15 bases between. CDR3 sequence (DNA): TGTGCCAGCTCACCCGCCCTAGCGCCCTTCACAGATACGCAGTATTTT. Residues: CASSPALAPFTDTQYF.

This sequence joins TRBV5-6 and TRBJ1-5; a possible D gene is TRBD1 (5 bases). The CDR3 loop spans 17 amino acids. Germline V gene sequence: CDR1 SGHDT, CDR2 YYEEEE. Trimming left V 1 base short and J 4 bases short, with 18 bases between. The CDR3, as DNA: TGTGCCAGCAGCTTGTCGGGGGACCCCAAAGGAAATCAGCCCCAGCATTTT. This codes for CASSLSGDPKGNQPQHF.

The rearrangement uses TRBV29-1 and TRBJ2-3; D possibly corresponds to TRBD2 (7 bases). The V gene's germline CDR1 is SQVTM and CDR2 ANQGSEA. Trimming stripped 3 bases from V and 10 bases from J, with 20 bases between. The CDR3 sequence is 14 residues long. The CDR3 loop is CSVEGGFGGSSQYF. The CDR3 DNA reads TGCAGCGTTGAGGGAGGGTTTGGGGGCAGCTCGCAGTATTTT.

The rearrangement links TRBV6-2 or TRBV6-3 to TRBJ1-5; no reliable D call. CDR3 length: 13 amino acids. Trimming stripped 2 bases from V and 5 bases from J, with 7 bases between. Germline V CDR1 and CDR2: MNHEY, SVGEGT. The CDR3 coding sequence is TGTGCCAGCAGTTACGCAGTGCATCAGCCCCAGCATTTT. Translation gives CASSYAVHQPQHF.

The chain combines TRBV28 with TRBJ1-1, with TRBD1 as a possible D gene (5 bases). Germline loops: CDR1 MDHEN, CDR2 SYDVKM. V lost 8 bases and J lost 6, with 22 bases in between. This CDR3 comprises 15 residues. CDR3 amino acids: CASRMPLGGFSEAFF. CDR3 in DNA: TGTGCCAGCCGAATGCCCCTGGGGGGATTCTCTGAAGCTTTCTTT.